This T cell receptor (beta chain) was captured by sequencing in a study of blood T cell repertoires in COVID-19. Study as a whole: Samples taken during acute and convalescent COVID-19 were collected in the United States, Italy and Spain. PBMCs, B-cell-depleted T cells, or T cells were the source of the cDNA or gDNA that made up the material.

This clone showed up just once. Other DNA sequences of this sample code for an identical CDR3. The V end was cut by 0 bases, the J end by 3 bases, with 8 bases between. Germline CDR1 and CDR2: GTSNPN and SVGIG (reference sequence). The CDR3 is 13 residues long. Sequencing was performed with immunoSEQ multiplex PCR; in TCRdb, only in-frame clones are kept and a portion is missing. In the table there are 300,000 or so clones, 85% to 90% of which are singletons. This TCR came from a woman aged 35 to 49 with acute or convalescent COVID-19. The rearrangement links TRBV30 to TRBJ1-1; D remains unclear. Sequenced sample: peripheral blood. Here the CDR3 reads CAWSVRGYTEAFF. DNA for the CDR3: TGTGCCTGGAGTGTACGCGGCTACACTGAAGCTTTCTTT.